Shown below are 15 T cell receptor beta chains from a single sample sequenced in a study of Ad26.COV2.S vaccination and SARS-CoV-2 variants. Method: immunoSEQ multiplex PCR; TCRdb's copy keeps in-frame clones and lacks some. The sample records about 350,000 clones, 88% being singletons. The treatment is: approximately 18 received Ad26.COV2.S at low or high dose, single or two shots; 5 received placebo; per-sample allocation not given. Vaccine and placebo recipients were sampled on day 63 after the first injection. The sample here was peripheral blood, taken in a trial of Ad26.COV2.S vaccine versus placebo. The source of these receptors is a person between 18 and 59 years old who received the Ad26.COV2.S COVID-19 vaccine or a placebo.

This clone was detected once. Other DNA sequences in this specimen translate into the identical CDR3. The chain carries TRBV28 and TRBJ1-1, with TRBD1 identical over 8 bases. The CDR3 consists of 14 residues. Germline CDR1 and CDR2: MDHEN and SYDVKM. The ends lost 4 bases at V and 4 bases at J; junction bases unmatched: 5. The CDR3 region has the DNA TGTGCCAGCAGTTCAGGGGGCGCGGGCACTGAAGCTTTCTTT. It yields the protein CASSSGGAGTEAFF.

The chain is built from TRBV5-4 and TRBJ2-4; the D call may be TRBD1 or TRBD2 (5 bases each). The CDR3 has 17 amino acids. Trimming shortened V by 4 bases and J by 2 bases, and 19 bases separated the two germline ends. CDR1 and CDR2 from the germline V gene are SGHNT and YYREEE (reference sequence). CDR3 amino acids: CASSIEGKLVSKNIQYF. For the CDR3, the DNA is TGTGCCAGCAGCATTGAGGGGAAATTGGTATCCAAAAACATTCAGTACTTC. Full variable domain (outside the CDR3, taken from reference TRBV5-4 and TRBJ2-4): ETGVTQSPTHLIKTRGQQVTLRCSSQSGHNTVSWYQQALGQGPQFIFQYYREEENGRGNFPPRFSGLQFPNYSSELNVNALELDDSALYLCASSIEGKLVSKNIQYFGAGTRLSVL.

A note on this clone: Germline and junction disagree at one end, which may indicate a read error. The rearrangement links TRBV7-3 to TRBJ2-4, with D perhaps matching TRBD2 (6 bases). Germline V gene lookup returns CDR1 SGHTA and CDR2 FQGTGA. The CDR3 is made up of 13 amino acids. This CDR3 reads CTSSSSAQNIQYF. The CDR3 DNA sequence: TGTACCAGCAGCTCTAGCGCCCAAAACATTCAGTACTTC.

A word on this clone: The sample holds other DNA sequences that translate to the same CDR3. The chain employs TRBV11-2 and TRBJ2-5; D is unresolved. The CDR3 is 11 amino acids. The germline V gene has CDR1 SGHAT and CDR2 FQNNGV. The V and J ends lost 1 base and 4 bases respectively, with 1 base between them. In DNA form, the CDR3 reads TGTGCCAGCAGCTTAGGAGAGACCCAGTACTTC. Its translation is CASSLGETQYF.

This clone was picked up a small number of times. The CDR3 region is CASRSRGHSPLHF. The CDR3 bases are TGTGCCAGTAGATCAAGGGGGCATTCACCCCTCCACTTT. This chain uses TRBV19 with TRBJ1-6, with 7 bases aligning to TRBD1. Germline CDR1 is LNHDA and CDR2 is SQIVND (reference sequence). This CDR3 has 13 residues. J gave up 8 bases and V 6 bases, and 4 bases lay outside the gene matches. Combining the CDR3 with reference TRBV19 and TRBJ1-6 gives the whole variable domain DGGITQSPKYLFRKEGQNVTLSCEQNLNHDAMYWYRQDPGQGLRLIYYSQIVNDFQKGDIAEGYSVSREKKESFPLTVTSAQKNPTAFYLCASRSRGHSPLHFGNGTRLTVT.

The chain carries TRBV27 and TRBJ1-1; tentatively, D is TRBD1 (5 bases). The CDR3 is made up of 14 amino acids. Germline-derived CDR1 and CDR2 are MNHEY and SMNVEV (reference sequence). V dropped 2 bases and J dropped 4 bases, with 11 bases sitting between them. CDR3 coding DNA: TGTGCCAGCAGTTTAGACAGTTTAGGCACTGAAGCTTTCTTT. Its translation is CASSLDSLGTEAFF.

The rearrangement uses TRBV7-2 and TRBJ1-6; TRBD1 is a possible D gene (5 bases). CDR1 and CDR2 from the germline V gene are SGHTA and FQGNSA. This CDR3 comprises 17 residues. With 5 bases removed from V and 6 bases from J, the gap between germline ends came to 20 bases. The CDR3, as DNA: TGTGCCAGCAGCCTCCGGGAGGGGCCCGCAAGTAATTCACCCCTCCACTTT. Residues: CASSLREGPASNSPLHF.

The chain combines TRBV6-1 with TRBJ2-1; 7 nucleotides agree with TRBD2. This CDR3 is built from 16 residues. Looked up from germline, CDR1 is MNHNS and CDR2 is SASEGT. J was trimmed by 4 bases and V by 2 bases; bases with no gene match: 8. In DNA form, the CDR3 reads TGTGCCAGCAGTGAACGGCTAGCGGAGCCGTACAATGAGCAGTTCTTC. Its translation is CASSERLAEPYNEQFF.

The chain carries TRBV7-3 and TRBJ2-5; no reliable D call. The germline V gene has CDR1 SGHTA and CDR2 FQGTGA. V was clipped by 5 bases and J by 2 bases, with 9 bases between them. The CDR3 contains 13 residues. CDR3 region: CASSRKGQETQYF. The CDR3 coding sequence is TGTGCCAGCAGCCGGAAGGGTCAAGAGACCCAGTACTTC.

The J gene is TRBJ1-1, the V gene TRBV7-9; D gene ambiguous. Trimming shortened V by 1 base and J by 4 bases, and 7 bases separated the two germline ends. CDR3 length: 13 residues. Per the germline V gene, CDR1 is SEHNR and CDR2 is FQNEAQ (reference sequence). Here the CDR3 reads CASSLGLGTEAFF. Written as DNA, the CDR3 is TGTGCCAGCAGCTTAGGGCTAGGCACTGAAGCTTTCTTT. The complete variable domain, with remaining parts taken from reference TRBV7-9 and TRBJ1-1, reads DTGVSQNPRHKITKRGQNVTFRCDPISEHNRLYWYRQTLGQGPEFLTYFQNEAQLEKSRLLSDRFSAERPKGSFSTLEIQRTEQGDSAMYLCASSLGLGTEAFFGQGTRLTVV.

This clone appeared once. This chain links TRBV7-3 with TRBJ2-7; D remains ambiguous. This CDR3 comprises 15 residues. Germline V gives CDR1 SGHTA, CDR2 FQGTGA. The ends were cut back, 2 bases at V and 4 bases at J, with 15 bases in the middle. The CDR3 protein is CASSLDPVVRYEQYF. CDR3 DNA sequence: TGTGCCAGCAGCTTAGATCCAGTTGTACGGTACGAGCAGTACTTC.

The chain links TRBV11-2 to TRBJ1-6; a weak D match, TRBD1 (6 bases). This CDR3 has 19 amino acids. Germline V gene sequence: CDR1 SGHAT, CDR2 FQNNGV. V was cut by 6 bases and J by 0 bases, with 21 bases left in between. CDR3 in amino acids: CASRPGGRGGSSYNSPLHF. The CDR3 bases are TGTGCCAGCAGACCCGGGGGTAGAGGGGGGAGCTCCTATAATTCACCCCTCCACTTT. The variable domain in full, completed from reference TRBV11-2 and TRBJ1-6, reads EAGVAQSPRYKIIEKRQSVAFWCNPISGHATLYWYQQILGQGPKLLIQFQNNGVVDDSQLPKDRFSAERLKGVDSTLKIQPAKLEDSAVYLCASRPGGRGGSSYNSPLHFGNGTRLTVT.

The CDR3 sequence is CASRRVSYEQYF. CDR3 nucleotide sequence: TGTGCCAGCAGGAGGGTCTCCTACGAGCAGTACTTC. V is TRBV2 and J is TRBJ2-7, with D maybe TRBD2 (5 bases). Trimming removed 6 bases from V and 0 bases from J, with 6 bases in between. Looked up from germline, CDR1 is SNHLY and CDR2 is FYNNEI. The CDR3 loop spans 12 amino acids.

The V and J genes are TRBV7-6 and TRBJ1-4; TRBD1 is a possible D gene (5 bases). CDR1 and CDR2 from the germline V gene are SGHVS and FNYEAQ. The length of the CDR3 is 15 residues. Trimming removed 5 bases from V and 2 bases from J, with 12 bases in between. The CDR3 reads CASSPIRDTNEKLFF. As DNA, the CDR3 is TGTGCCAGCAGCCCAATCCGGGACACTAATGAAAAACTGTTTTTT.

The chain employs TRBV7-2 and TRBJ1-1; D is ambiguous. With 0 bases removed from V and 0 bases from J, the gap between germline ends came to 14 bases. This CDR3 has 17 residues. CDR1 and CDR2 (germline): SGHTA, FQGNSA. The CDR3 coding sequence is TGTGCCAGCAGCTTAGCCAGGAATGGCGGTATGAACACTGAAGCTTTCTTT. Its protein product is CASSLARNGGMNTEAFF.